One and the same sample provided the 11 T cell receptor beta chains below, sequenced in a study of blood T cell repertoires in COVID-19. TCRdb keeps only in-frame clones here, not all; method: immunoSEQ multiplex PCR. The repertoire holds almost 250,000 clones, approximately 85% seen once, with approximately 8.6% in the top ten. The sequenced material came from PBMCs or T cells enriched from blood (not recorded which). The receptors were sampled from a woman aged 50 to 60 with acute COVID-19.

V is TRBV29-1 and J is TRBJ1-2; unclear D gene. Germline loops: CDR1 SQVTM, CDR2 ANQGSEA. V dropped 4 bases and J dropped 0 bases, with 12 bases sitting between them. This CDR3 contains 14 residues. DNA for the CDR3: TGCAGCGTTGCCCAGGAACCGGCTAACTATGGCTACACCTTC. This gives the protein CSVAQEPANYGYTF.

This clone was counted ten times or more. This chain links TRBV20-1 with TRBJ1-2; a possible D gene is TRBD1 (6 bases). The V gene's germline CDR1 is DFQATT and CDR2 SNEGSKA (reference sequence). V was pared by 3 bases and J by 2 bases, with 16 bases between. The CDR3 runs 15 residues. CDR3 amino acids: CSASNLGGTNYGYTF. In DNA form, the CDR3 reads TGCAGTGCTAGTAACTTGGGAGGGACAAACTATGGCTACACCTTC.

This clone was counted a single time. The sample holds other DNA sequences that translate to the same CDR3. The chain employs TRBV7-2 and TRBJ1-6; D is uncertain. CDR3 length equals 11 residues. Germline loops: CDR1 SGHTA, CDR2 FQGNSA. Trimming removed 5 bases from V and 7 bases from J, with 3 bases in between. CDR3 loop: CASSQNSPLHF. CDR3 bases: TGTGCCAGCAGCCAAAATTCACCCCTCCACTTT.

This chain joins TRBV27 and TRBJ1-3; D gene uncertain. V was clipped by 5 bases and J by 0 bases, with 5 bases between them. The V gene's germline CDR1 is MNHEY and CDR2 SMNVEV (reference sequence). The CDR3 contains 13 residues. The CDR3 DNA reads TGTGCCAGCAGTCAGAACTCTGGAAACACCATATATTTT. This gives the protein CASSQNSGNTIYF.

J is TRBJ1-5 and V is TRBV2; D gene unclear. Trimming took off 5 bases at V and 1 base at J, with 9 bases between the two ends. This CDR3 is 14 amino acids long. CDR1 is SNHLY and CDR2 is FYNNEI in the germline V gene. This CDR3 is CASSSPGSNQPQHF. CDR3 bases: TGTGCCAGCAGTTCCCCGGGGAGCAATCAGCCCCAGCATTTT.

Written as DNA, the CDR3 is TGTGCCAGCAGCTTGGGACAGCCTGAAGCTTTCTTT. Residues: CASSLGQPEAFF. The rearrangement joins TRBV7-3 to TRBJ1-1; 7 bases align to TRBD1. Losses at the gene ends were 3 bases for V and 6 bases for J; bases not matched to a gene: 1. CDR3 length: 12 amino acids. Germline V CDR1 and CDR2: SGHTA, FQGTGA.

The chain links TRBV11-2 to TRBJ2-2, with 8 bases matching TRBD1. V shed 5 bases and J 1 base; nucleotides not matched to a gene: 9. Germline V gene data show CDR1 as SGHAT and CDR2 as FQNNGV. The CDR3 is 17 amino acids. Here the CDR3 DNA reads TGTGCCAGCAGCCGTACCTCCGGGACAGGGAACACCGGGGAGCTGTTTTTT. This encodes CASSRTSGTGNTGELFF.

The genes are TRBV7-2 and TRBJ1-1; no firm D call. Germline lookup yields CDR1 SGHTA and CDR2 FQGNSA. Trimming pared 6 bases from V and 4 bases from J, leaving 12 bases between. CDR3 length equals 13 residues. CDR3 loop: CASSGVGSTEAFF. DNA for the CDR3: TGTGCCAGCAGTGGGGTTGGGAGCACTGAAGCTTTCTTT.

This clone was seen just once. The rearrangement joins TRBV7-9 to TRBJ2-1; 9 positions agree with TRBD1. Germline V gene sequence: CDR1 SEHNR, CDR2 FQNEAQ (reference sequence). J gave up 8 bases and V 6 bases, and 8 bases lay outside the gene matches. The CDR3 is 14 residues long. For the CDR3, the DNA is TGTGCCAGCAGTACGGGACAGGGAATAGATGAGCAGTTCTTC. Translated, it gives CASSTGQGIDEQFF.

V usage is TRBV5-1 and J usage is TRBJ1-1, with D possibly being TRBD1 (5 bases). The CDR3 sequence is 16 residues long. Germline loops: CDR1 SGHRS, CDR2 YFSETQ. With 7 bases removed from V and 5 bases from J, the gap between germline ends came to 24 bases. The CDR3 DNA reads TGCGCCAGCTCCCATAACGGGGGGAACGGGGGAACTGAAGCTTTCTTT. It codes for CASSHNGGNGGTEAFF.

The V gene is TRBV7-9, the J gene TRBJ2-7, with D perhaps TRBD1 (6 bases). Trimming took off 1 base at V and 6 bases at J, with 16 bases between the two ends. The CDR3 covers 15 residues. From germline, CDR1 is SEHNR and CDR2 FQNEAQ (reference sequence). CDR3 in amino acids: CASSLVGRGVSEQYF. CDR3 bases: TGTGCCAGCAGCTTAGTGGGCAGGGGAGTATCCGAGCAGTACTTC.